A single sample is the source of the 13 T cell receptor beta chains below, sequenced in a study of blood T cell repertoires in COVID-19. The table came from immunoSEQ multiplex PCR; TCRdb's copy has only in-frame clones and leaves some out. Altogether around 230,000 clones are present, approximately 90% being singletons, with the ten largest covering around 7.2%. Sample: peripheral blood. The receptor source for this set is a man between 60 and 75 years old who had recovered from COVID-19.

This sequence joins TRBV6-2 or TRBV6-3 and TRBJ2-2; 7 bases align to TRBD1. This CDR3 has 14 residues. Germline V lookup: CDR1 MNHEY, CDR2 SVGEGT. J was trimmed by 4 bases and V by 6 bases; bases with no gene match: 5. CDR3 in amino acids: CASSPPGGTGELFF. In DNA form, the CDR3 reads TGTGCCAGCAGCCCCCCAGGGGGCACCGGGGAGCTGTTTTTT.

V and J are TRBV6-5 and TRBJ1-4; weak D call: TRBD1 (6 bases). CDR1 and CDR2 from the germline V gene are MNHEY and SVGAGI. V lost 7 bases, J lost 5 bases, and 14 bases lay in between. This CDR3 has 14 amino acids. This CDR3 reads CASNLQGLNEKLFF. CDR3 sequence (DNA): TGTGCCAGCAATCTACAGGGCTTGAATGAAAAACTGTTTTTT.

In regard to this clone: This sample also contains other DNA sequences that code for the same CDR3. The V and J genes are TRBV19 and TRBJ1-5; no firm D call. Per the germline V gene, CDR1 is LNHDA and CDR2 is SQIVND (reference sequence). The CDR3 sequence is 14 residues long. V dropped 6 bases and J dropped 4 bases, with 13 bases sitting between them. The CDR3: CASSRREGNQPQHF. For the CDR3, the DNA is TGTGCCAGTAGCCGGAGGGAAGGGAATCAGCCCCAGCATTTT.

The V call is TRBV6-5, the J call TRBJ1-2; 9 nucleotides line up with TRBD1. V trimming: 5 bases; J trimming: 8 bases; junction bases outside the gene matches: 12. Germline CDR1 MNHEY, CDR2 SVGAGI. The CDR3 sequence is 15 residues long. CDR3 DNA sequence: TGTGCCAGCAGTAGACTTCTGGGACAGGGAGGGGGCTACACCTTC. It encodes CASSRLLGQGGGYTF.

The rearrangement uses TRBV9 and TRBJ2-3, with TRBD2 matching 10 bases. V lost 0 bases to trimming and J lost 5 bases; unmatched junction nucleotides: 6. This CDR3 is built from 16 residues. The germline V gene encodes CDR1 SGDLS and CDR2 YYNGEE. CDR3 in amino acids: CASSVASSGGRDTQYF. DNA of the CDR3: TGTGCCAGCAGCGTAGCATCTAGCGGGGGAAGAGATACGCAGTATTTT.

The V call is TRBV3-1 (or the pseudogene TRBV3-2), the J call TRBJ1-3; 9 bases match TRBD1. The CDR3 is 15 amino acids. Looked up from germline, CDR1 is LGHDT and CDR2 is YNNKEL (reference sequence). J gave up 4 bases and V 8 bases, and 9 bases lay outside the gene matches. The CDR3 is CASGWDRVSGNTIYF. For the CDR3, the DNA is TGTGCCAGCGGCTGGGACAGGGTCTCGGGAAACACCATATATTTT.

In DNA form, the CDR3 reads TGTGCCAGCAGCCCCCGGGGGGGTAACATGAACACTGAAGCTTTCTTT. This sequence encodes CASSPRGGNMNTEAFF. The V call is TRBV7-8, the J call TRBJ1-1, with D perhaps matching TRBD1 (5 bases). This CDR3 has 16 residues. The germline V gene encodes CDR1 SGHVS and CDR2 FQNEAQ. Trimming took off 5 bases at V and 0 bases at J, with 16 bases between the two ends.

The V call is TRBV29-1, the J call TRBJ2-3; TRBD2 matches at 11 bases. The V and J ends lost 7 bases and 2 bases, in that order; junction bases with no gene match: 14. The CDR3 sequence is 17 residues long. Germline CDR1 is SQVTM and CDR2 is ANQGSEA. The CDR3 loop is CSARAPSSGGTTDTQYF. The CDR3 DNA is TGCAGCGCCCGAGCCCCTTCTAGCGGGGGGACCACAGATACGCAGTATTTT.

The chain employs TRBV19 and TRBJ1-2; 9 nucleotides agree with TRBD1. The CDR3 has 16 amino acids. Germline V lookup: CDR1 LNHDA, CDR2 SQIVND (reference sequence). The junction had 14 bases not matched to a gene; V was cut back by 5 bases and J by 7 bases. Here the CDR3 DNA reads TGTGCCAGTAGTCAAAGTACCGGGACAGGGAGGAGTGGCTACACCTTC. Protein: CASSQSTGTGRSGYTF. Complete variable domain (other parts from reference TRBV19 and TRBJ1-2): DGGITQSPKYLFRKEGQNVTLSCEQNLNHDAMYWYRQDPGQGLRLIYYSQIVNDFQKGDIAEGYSVSREKKESFPLTVTSAQKNPTAFYLCASSQSTGTGRSGYTFGSGTRLTVV.

This rearrangement joins TRBV28 to TRBJ1-2; no definite D call. V lost 6 bases to trimming and J lost 8 bases, with 10 bases between them. The CDR3 runs to 11 residues. The germline V gene encodes CDR1 MDHEN and CDR2 SYDVKM. DNA for the CDR3: TGTGCCAGCAGCCGACTTGAAGGCTACACCTTC. As protein: CASSRLEGYTF.

The chain recombines TRBV5-1 with TRBJ2-7; 14 nucleotides line up with TRBD2. Germline CDR1 and CDR2: SGHRS and YFSETQ. Trimming at V came to 4 bases and at J to 2 bases, leaving 11 bases not matched to a gene. CDR3 size: 18 residues. This chain's CDR3 is CASSAGLAGDHITYEQYF. CDR3 nucleotides: TGCGCCAGCAGCGCGGGACTAGCGGGGGACCATATCACCTACGAGCAGTACTTC.

This sequence joins TRBV5-1 and TRBJ2-5, with 9 bases identical to TRBD2. Germline trimming cut 4 bases from V and 0 bases from J; bases unmatched to any gene: 10. The V gene's germline CDR1 is SGHRS and CDR2 YFSETQ. The CDR3 totals 17 residues. CDR3 sequence reads: CASSPRLAATNQETQYF. For the CDR3, the DNA is TGCGCCAGCAGCCCCCGACTAGCGGCAACGAACCAAGAGACCCAGTACTTC.

The chain's CDR3 is CAISESTAYGYTF. The CDR3 region has the DNA TGTGCCATCAGTGAGTCGACAGCTTATGGCTACACCTTC. The chain employs TRBV10-3 and TRBJ1-2; a weak D match, TRBD1 (5 bases). Germline CDR1 ENHRY, CDR2 SYGVKD. The CDR3 is made up of 13 amino acids. Between the trimmed V and J ends, which lost 0 bases and 5 bases, there was a span of 7 bases.